The 11 T cell receptor beta chains listed next were all sequenced from one sample in a study of blood T cell repertoires in COVID-19. The method was immunoSEQ multiplex PCR; TCRdb's version includes in-frame clones alone and lacks a portion of them. The table shows approximately 100,000 clones, with about 90% occurring only once. Material for sequencing was peripheral blood. Every receptor here comes from a human donor in a cohort sampled during active COVID-19.

This rearrangement joins TRBV7-3 to TRBJ2-1; D gene uncertain. In germline, CDR1 is SGHTA, CDR2 FQGTGA. Trimming left V 7 bases short and J 2 bases short, with 12 bases between. This CDR3 spans 14 amino acids. CDR3 nucleotides: TGTGCCAGCAACTCGGGTGGTCCCTACAATGAGCAGTTCTTC. Its protein product is CASNSGGPYNEQFF. Drawing the rest from reference TRBV7-3 and TRBJ2-1, the complete variable domain is GAGVSQTPSNKVTEKGKYVELRCDPISGHTALYWYRQSLGQGPEFLIYFQGTGAADDSGLPNDRFFAVRPEGSVSTLKIQRTERGDSAVYLCASNSGGPYNEQFFGPGTRLTVL.

The chain couples TRBV11-3 to TRBJ2-7, with a possible D match to TRBD2 (6 bases). V was clipped by 5 bases and J by 5 bases, with 16 bases between them. The germline V gene encodes CDR1 SGHNT and CDR2 YENEEA. The CDR3 length is 14 residues. CDR3 sequence (DNA): TGTGCCAGCAGCCCACGGCGGGGCTTCGACGAGCAGTACTTC. This encodes CASSPRRGFDEQYF.

This chain links TRBV7-6 with TRBJ2-7, with TRBD2 identical over 9 bases. The germline V gene encodes CDR1 SGHVS and CDR2 FNYEAQ. V lost 5 bases to trimming and J lost 2 bases; unmatched junction nucleotides: 7. This CDR3 has 15 residues. The CDR3 protein is CASSRTSATAYEQYF. The CDR3 DNA sequence: TGTGCCAGCAGCAGGACTAGCGCCACAGCCTACGAGCAGTACTTC.

This rearrangement joins TRBV7-2 to TRBJ2-7, with D unclear. Trimming took 6 bases from V and 2 from J, leaving 17 bases between them. Germline CDR1 reads SGHTA; CDR2 reads FQGNSA. The CDR3 sequence is 15 residues long. In DNA, the CDR3 is TGTGCCAGCAGTCCCGACAACATTAGAACCTACGAGCAGTACTTC. Protein: CASSPDNIRTYEQYF.

In nucleotides, the CDR3 is TGTGCCAGCAGCCGGACAGGACGCTCCTACAATGAGCAGTTCTTC. It encodes CASSRTGRSYNEQFF. This rearrangement joins TRBV7-2 to TRBJ2-1; TRBD1 aligns across 7 bases. With V trimmed by 5 bases and J by 0 bases, 4 bases remained unmatched. The CDR3 loop spans 15 amino acids. Germline V gene data show CDR1 as SGHTA and CDR2 as FQGNSA.

The chain combines TRBV2 with TRBJ2-5, with 9 bases that match TRBD1. The CDR3 runs to 18 residues. The trim removed 5 bases at V and 3 bases at J, leaving 16 bases unmatched. From germline, CDR1 is SNHLY and CDR2 FYNNEI. The CDR3, as DNA: TGTGCCAGCAGTTTTCCGGGACAGGGCCGACGATCAAAAGAGACCCAGTACTTC. Protein sequence: CASSFPGQGRRSKETQYF.

In DNA form, the CDR3 reads TGTGCCAGCAGCCTTGGGGGGGGAACGCAGTACTTC. Protein sequence: CASSLGGGTQYF. The chain employs TRBV9 and TRBJ2-7; 7 bases map to TRBD2. The trim removed 4 bases at V and 9 bases at J, leaving 7 bases unmatched. Germline V gives CDR1 SGDLS, CDR2 YYNGEE. This CDR3 comprises 12 residues.

The chain combines TRBV4-2 with TRBJ2-7; 10 nucleotides match TRBD2. The length of the CDR3 is 18 residues. V dropped 0 bases and J dropped 4; count of bases not matched to a gene: 12. The germline V gene encodes CDR1 LGHNA and CDR2 YNFKEQ. CDR3 DNA: TGTGCCAGCAGCCAAGATGCCACTAGCGGGGCCCCTGGGTACGAGCAGTACTTC. Protein product: CASSQDATSGAPGYEQYF.

The V and J genes are TRBV13 and TRBJ2-7; D is perhaps TRBD1 (7 bases). V was cut by 0 bases and J by 3 bases, with 18 bases left in between. This CDR3 spans 17 amino acids. The germline V gene has CDR1 PRHDT and CDR2 FYEKMQ (reference sequence). The CDR3 protein is CASSLGGGTATYYEQYF. CDR3 nucleotides: TGTGCCAGCAGCTTAGGCGGAGGGACAGCGACCTACTACGAGCAGTACTTC.

The CDR3 coding sequence is TGTGCCAGCAGCCCCGGGACAGGGGGCGCGGGAAGCAATCAGCCCCAGCATTTT. Residues: CASSPGTGGAGSNQPQHF. The J gene is TRBJ1-5, the V gene TRBV28, with TRBD1 matching over 12 bases. V lost 6 bases and J lost 1; bases outside the gene matches: 10. Germline loops: CDR1 MDHEN, CDR2 SYDVKM. The CDR3 spans 18 residues.

The rearrangement uses TRBV19 and TRBJ2-7; D possibly corresponds to TRBD1 (7 bases). V was cut by 1 base and J by 4 bases, with 17 bases left in between. This CDR3 comprises 16 residues. CDR1 and CDR2 from the germline V gene are LNHDA and SQIVND (reference sequence). Written as DNA, the CDR3 is TGTGCCAGTAGTATAGCTGGCGGGACAGTTATGTACGAGCAGTACTTC. Its translation is CASSIAGGTVMYEQYF.